The clone carrying this T cell receptor (beta chain) was counted between two and nine times. Antigen specificity is unknown. These data belong to a study of OX40 agonist ivuxolimab in advanced cancers. Looking at the study overall: Administration of intravenous ivuxolimab to patients occurred every 2 weeks at 0.01 to 10 mg/kg.

Sequencing used immunoSEQ multiplex PCR; TCRdb keeps in-frame clones, though not all of them. Of around 90,000 clones in the sample, 92% were seen once. From germline, CDR1 is SGDLS and CDR2 YYNGEE. Trimming shortened V by 4 bases and J by 4 bases, and 10 bases separated the two germline ends. The CDR3 runs to 13 residues. Regarding the study as a whole: Near-lowest levels of clonal expansion characterized partial responders at 0.1-3.0 mg/kg. Determination of antigen specificity was not performed for the expanded peripheral T cells. By week 6 at 0.1 to 3.0 mg/kg, blood CD4+ and CD8+ T cells had expanded clonally.

The origin of this receptor is an adult with an advanced solid tumor such as melanoma, head and neck, liver or kidney cancer. This chain uses TRBV9 with TRBJ2-3; no reliable D call. Sequenced material: CD4+ or CD8+ T cells sorted from blood, taken in a trial of the OX40 agonist ivuxolimab. The CDR3 sequence is CASSLSPADTQYF. DNA for the CDR3: TGTGCCAGCAGCCTCTCCCCTGCAGATACGCAGTATTTT.